This T cell receptor (beta chain) was recovered during a study of blood T cell repertoires in COVID-19. Study-level background: COVID-19 samples collected from the United States, Italy and Spain covered acute and convalescent phases.

This clone was observed a single time. Original analysis: The assay estimated nucleated cells by amplifying reference gene primers. Only in-frame clones appear in the TCRdb table, and some are missing; sequencing was by immunoSEQ multiplex PCR. The V and J calls and the clone size are those of that table, but D and trimming were determined from the DNA. The table includes 250,000 to 350,000 clones, approximately 85% detected once. Patients from Seattle were sampled longitudinally, starting during active infection. Specimen: peripheral blood. The sequence came from a human donor with COVID-19, enrolled during active disease. The donor label of this sample is uncertain.

CDR3 loop: CASSRRLMGRNTEAFF. As DNA, the CDR3 is TGTGCCAGCAGCCGACGCTTAATGGGGAGGAACACTGAAGCTTTCTTT. The chain employs TRBV11-2 and TRBJ1-1; D uncertain. V lost 5 bases and J 1 base, leaving 17 bases between the germline ends. Germline CDR1 is SGHAT and CDR2 is FQNNGV. This CDR3 has 16 amino acids.